The 23 T cell receptor beta chains in this list originate from one sample, sequenced in a study of blood T cell repertoires in COVID-19. Sequencing used immunoSEQ multiplex PCR; TCRdb keeps in-frame clones, though not all of them. The data contain fewer than 200,000 clones, 70% to 90% of them singletons. The sample was PBMCs or T cells enriched from blood (not recorded which). Every receptor here comes from a woman in her thirties or forties in a cohort exposed to, infected with or recovered from COVID-19 (not recorded which).

The rearrangement uses TRBV3-1 (or the pseudogene TRBV3-2) and TRBJ1-4, with no clear D. Per the germline V gene, CDR1 is LGHDT and CDR2 is YNNKEL (reference sequence). The CDR3 has 13 amino acids. Trimming cost V 0 bases and J 8 bases, with 7 bases left between them. This CDR3 is CASSQEGQEKLFF. Here the CDR3 DNA reads TGTGCCAGCAGCCAAGAGGGCCAGGAAAAACTGTTTTTT.

This rearrangement joins TRBV5-1 to TRBJ2-7, with TRBD2 matching over 8 bases. Germline CDR1 and CDR2: SGHRS and YFSETQ. This CDR3 has 15 residues. The J segment lost 0 bases and the V segment lost 3 bases, leaving 5 bases of the junction unmatched. The CDR3 DNA follows: TGCGCCAGCAGCTCGACTAGCGCTAGCTCCTACGAGCAGTACTTC. Protein: CASSSTSASSYEQYF.

The chain employs TRBV6-5 and TRBJ2-3; 13 positions agree with TRBD2. From germline, CDR1 is MNHEY and CDR2 SVGAGI. The junction had 4 bases not matched to a gene; V was cut back by 6 bases and J by 4 bases. This CDR3 comprises 15 residues. This chain's CDR3 is CASRRTSGRSDTQYF. The CDR3 nucleotides read TGTGCCAGCAGGAGGACTAGCGGGAGATCAGATACGCAGTATTTT.

The CDR3 loop reads CASSWLDRTNYGYTF. CDR3 DNA sequence: TGTGCCAGCAGCTGGTTAGACAGGACTAACTATGGCTACACCTTC. The rearrangement links TRBV7-9 to TRBJ1-2, with D tentatively TRBD1 (6 bases). The CDR3 totals 15 residues. V was cut by 4 bases and J by 0 bases, with 12 bases left in between. The germline gives CDR1 SEHNR, CDR2 FQNEAQ (reference sequence).

This sequence joins TRBV7-2 and TRBJ1-1; D is possibly TRBD1 (6 bases). The V gene's germline CDR1 is SGHTA and CDR2 FQGNSA. V was shortened by 2 bases and J by 0 bases, with 13 bases between the two germline ends. The CDR3 is 16 amino acids. CDR3 in amino acids: CASSLIRQEMNTEAFF. The CDR3 DNA reads as TGTGCCAGCAGCTTAATACGACAGGAAATGAACACTGAAGCTTTCTTT. The full variable domain, completed using reference TRBV7-2 and TRBJ1-1, is GAGVSQSPSNKVTEKGKDVELRCDPISGHTALYWYRQSLGQGLEFLIYFQGNSAPDKSGLPSDRFSAERTGGSVSTLTIQRTQQEDSAVYLCASSLIRQEMNTEAFFGQGTRLTVV.

In DNA form, the CDR3 reads TGTGCCAGCAGCCCAGGCCGGAACACCGGGGAGCTGTTTTTT. It codes for CASSPGRNTGELFF. The gene calls are TRBV6-5 and TRBJ2-2; no clear D. The CDR3 runs 14 residues. With 6 bases removed from V and 1 base from J, the gap between germline ends came to 9 bases. Per the germline V gene, CDR1 is MNHEY and CDR2 is SVGAGI.

The chain recombines TRBV7-9 with TRBJ1-4, with unresolved D. Germline V gene sequence: CDR1 SEHNR, CDR2 FQNEAQ (reference sequence). V was trimmed by 6 bases and J by 6 bases, leaving 5 bases between them. The CDR3 spans 11 residues. The CDR3 loop is CASSPDEKLFF. The CDR3 DNA is TGTGCCAGCAGTCCGGATGAAAAACTGTTTTTT.

The chain is built from TRBV12-5 and TRBJ1-2; tentatively, D is TRBD1 (5 bases). The CDR3 contains 16 residues. Trimming cost V 3 bases and J 1 base, with 15 bases left between them. Germline V gene sequence: CDR1 LGHNT, CDR2 FRNRAP. CDR3 sequence reads: CASGFSPGGDNYGYTF. The CDR3 DNA follows: TGTGCTAGTGGTTTTAGCCCCGGGGGGGATAACTATGGCTACACCTTC.

V is TRBV11-2 and J is TRBJ2-4; D is perhaps TRBD1 (6 bases). The CDR3 contains 13 residues. V was pared by 0 bases and J by 16 bases, with 16 bases between. CDR1 SGHAT and CDR2 FQNNGV come from the germline V gene. The DNA of the CDR3 is TGTGCCAGCAGCTTAGATCTCCGGACAGACGCCTACTTC. Residues: CASSLDLRTDAYF.

The CDR3 region is CAISDVRAPLAYEQYF. CDR3 in DNA: TGTGCCATCAGTGATGTGCGGGCCCCTTTAGCCTACGAGCAGTACTTC. The chain couples TRBV10-3 to TRBJ2-7, with a weak D call TRBD2 (5 bases). V lost 3 bases, J lost 2 bases, and 17 bases lay in between. Per the germline V gene, CDR1 is ENHRY and CDR2 is SYGVKD. The length of the CDR3 is 16 residues.

A note on this clone: At one end the junction does not follow the germline gene, possibly because of a read error. The chain is built from TRBV20-1 and TRBJ1-4; 7 positions agree with TRBD1. This CDR3 has 10 amino acids. Germline V gives CDR1 DFQATT, CDR2 SNEGSKA (reference sequence). CDR3 nucleotide sequence: TGCAGTGCCAAACCGGGACAGCCGATTTTT. Amino acids: CSAKPGQPIF.

CDR3 loop: CASSRDRETATYGYTF. Here the CDR3 DNA reads TGTGCCAGCAGTAGGGACAGGGAAACGGCTACCTATGGCTACACCTTC. J is TRBJ1-2 and V is TRBV27, with 9 positions matching TRBD1. The CDR3 spans 16 residues. V was clipped by 5 bases and J by 4 bases; unmatched bases: 11. Germline assignment: CDR1 MNHEY and CDR2 SMNVEV (reference sequence).

The chain is built from TRBV29-1 and TRBJ2-1; D possibly corresponds to TRBD1 (6 bases). Germline lookup yields CDR1 SQVTM and CDR2 ANQGSEA. The CDR3 is made up of 16 amino acids. V was trimmed by 4 bases and J by 4 bases, leaving 20 bases between them. CDR3 protein: CSVVSHRTDFYNEQFF. The CDR3 bases are TGCAGCGTTGTTTCACATAGGACAGATTTTTACAATGAGCAGTTCTTC.

CDR3 in DNA: TGTGCCAGCAGCCAATCGATGGCAAGTCAAGAGACCCAGTACTTC. It is translated as CASSQSMASQETQYF. The rearrangement links TRBV16 to TRBJ2-5; no clear D gene. The CDR3 consists of 15 residues. Germline assignment: CDR1 KGHSY and CDR2 FQNENV. Trimming shortened V by 0 bases and J by 2 bases, and 10 bases separated the two germline ends.

This rearrangement joins TRBV4-2 to TRBJ2-2; TRBD1 agrees at 8 bases. CDR1 is LGHNA and CDR2 is YNFKEQ in the germline V gene. J gave up 2 bases and V 3 bases, and 5 bases lay outside the gene matches. The CDR3 has 16 residues. The CDR3 nucleotides read TGTGCCAGCAGCCACAGGACAGGGACCAACACCGGGGAGCTGTTTTTT. This gives the protein CASSHRTGTNTGELFF.

This chain connects TRBV2 to TRBJ2-1, with 8 positions matching TRBD2. Germline values: CDR1 SNHLY, CDR2 FYNNEI. V trimming: 2 bases; J trimming: 8 bases; junction bases outside the gene matches: 8. The CDR3 is made up of 15 amino acids. CDR3 DNA sequence: TGTGCCAGCAGTGAAAGGACTAGCTCTGTGGATGAGCAGTTCTTC. Its protein is CASSERTSSVDEQFF.

The V and J genes are TRBV7-2 and TRBJ2-5, with 7 positions matching TRBD1. There are 14 residues in the CDR3. Germline CDR1 and CDR2: SGHTA and FQGNSA. V lost 5 bases, J lost 2 bases, and 5 bases stayed unmatched. The CDR3 loop reads CASSLLTGQETQYF. Here the CDR3 DNA reads TGTGCCAGCAGCCTATTGACAGGGCAAGAGACCCAGTACTTC.

The chain employs TRBV19 and TRBJ2-7; 7 bases align to TRBD1. Germline CDR1 and CDR2: LNHDA and SQIVND (reference sequence). The CDR3 length is 15 residues. V lost 3 bases, J lost 2 bases, and 7 bases stayed unmatched. The CDR3 here is CASSIRTGYTYEQYF. The CDR3 DNA reads as TGTGCCAGTAGTATCCGGACAGGCTATACCTACGAGCAGTACTTC.

The chain is built from TRBV10-3 and TRBJ2-2; perhaps TRBD1 as D (5 bases). Germline V lookup: CDR1 ENHRY, CDR2 SYGVKD. The CDR3 covers 17 residues. Trimming shortened V by 0 bases and J by 3 bases, and 14 bases separated the two germline ends. The CDR3 DNA sequence: TGTGCCATCAGTGAGTCGAATTGGTCAGGGCACACCGGGGAGCTGTTTTTT. Protein sequence: CAISESNWSGHTGELFF.

This clone was observed a handful of times. The rearrangement links TRBV6-5 to TRBJ1-4; TRBD1 aligns across 7 bases. Germline V gives CDR1 MNHEY, CDR2 SVGAGI. Unmatched junction bases numbered 6, after V lost 6 bases and J lost 5 bases. This CDR3 has 14 residues. The DNA for the CDR3 is TGTGCCAGCAGACATGGACAGGAGAATGAAAAACTGTTTTTT. It yields the protein CASRHGQENEKLFF.

The chain has TRBV9 and TRBJ2-1, with TRBD2 identical over 10 bases. This CDR3 contains 16 residues. V lost 0 bases and J lost 3; bases outside the gene matches: 3. Germline CDR1 is SGDLS and CDR2 is YYNGEE. CDR3 nucleotide sequence: TGTGCCAGCAGCGTAGAAGCTAGCGGGAGCTACAATGAGCAGTTCTTC. It yields the protein CASSVEASGSYNEQFF.

J is TRBJ1-2 and V is TRBV4-1; D gene uncertain. Germline CDR1 reads MGHRA; CDR2 reads YSYEKL. The CDR3 has 14 residues. V was clipped by 0 bases and J by 3 bases, with 8 bases between them. This chain's CDR3 is CASSQDSGDYGYTF. The DNA of the CDR3 is TGCGCCAGCAGCCAAGATAGCGGGGACTATGGCTACACCTTC.

The chain links TRBV30 to TRBJ1-4; 9 bases align to TRBD1. CDR1 is GTSNPN, CDR2 SVGIG, per germline (reference sequence). The V segment lost 3 bases and the J segment 5 bases; nucleotides outside the gene matches: 4. The CDR3 contains 14 residues. CDR3 coding DNA: TGTGCCTGGAGCCCCGGGACAGGGAATGAAAAACTGTTTTTT. Residues: CAWSPGTGNEKLFF.